Below are 18 T cell receptor beta chains sequenced from a single sample in a study of T cell responses to AZD1222 COVID-19 vaccine. This table comes from immunoSEQ multiplex PCR, and its TCRdb copy is limited to in-frame clones, with some not included. This table holds some 100,000 clones, approximately 90% found once. Sequenced material: peripheral blood, taken on day 0 of AZD1222 vaccination. The receptors were gathered from an adult in good health.

J is TRBJ2-3 and V is TRBV5-6; possible D gene TRBD1, 6 bases. CDR1 is SGHDT, CDR2 YYEEEE, per germline. CDR3 length equals 16 residues. Deletions cut 0 bases from V and 8 bases from J, with 19 bases between. The CDR3 DNA is TGTGCCAGCAGCTTGGTGTCAGACACAGGGAAAGGTACGCAGTATTTT. Protein product: CASSLVSDTGKGTQYF.

The rearrangement links TRBV4-2 to TRBJ1-1; possible D gene TRBD1, 6 bases. CDR1 is LGHNA, CDR2 YNFKEQ, per germline. The CDR3 consists of 16 residues. The germline V and J ends were trimmed by 4 bases and 1 base, with 16 bases remaining between them. Written as DNA, the CDR3 is TGTGCCAGCAGCCCAGGGGTTGTGACAGAGAACACTGAAGCTTTCTTT. This translates into CASSPGVVTENTEAFF.

The J gene is TRBJ2-1, the V gene TRBV7-2; tentatively, D is TRBD2 (5 bases). Germline values: CDR1 SGHTA, CDR2 FQGNSA. Trimming took off 3 bases at V and 13 bases at J, with 16 bases between the two ends. The CDR3 runs 13 residues. CDR3 bases: TGTGCCAGCAGCTTCATACCGACTAAAGACCAGTTCTTC. As protein: CASSFIPTKDQFF.

The V call is TRBV18, the J call TRBJ1-2, with a weak D call TRBD1 (5 bases). Germline CDR1 and CDR2: KGHSH and LQKENI. The V end lost 3 bases, the J end lost 3 bases, and 11 bases lay between the germline ends. The CDR3 is 14 amino acids. The CDR3 DNA is TGTGCCAGCTCACCCGGCAGGGCCTACTATGGCTACACCTTC. It is translated as CASSPGRAYYGYTF.

The chain links TRBV18 to TRBJ2-5, with a possible D match to TRBD1 (6 bases). CDR3 size: 14 residues. Trimming removed 1 base from V and 2 bases from J, with 8 bases in between. The germline CDR1 and CDR2 sequences are KGHSH and LQKENI. The CDR3 loop is CASSPLQGQETQYF. Here the CDR3 DNA reads TGTGCCAGCTCACCACTTCAGGGGCAAGAGACCCAGTACTTC.

This chain joins TRBV7-9 and TRBJ1-4, with D possibly TRBD1 on 6 matching bases. Germline V gene lookup returns CDR1 SEHNR and CDR2 FQNEAQ (reference sequence). V was clipped by 3 bases and J by 5 bases, with 13 bases between them. This CDR3 is built from 15 residues. The CDR3 spells CASSLFGQRNEKLFF. CDR3 DNA sequence: TGTGCCAGCAGCTTGTTCGGACAGAGGAATGAAAAACTGTTTTTT.

J is TRBJ2-7 and V is TRBV6-5, with D perhaps matching TRBD1 (5 bases). V gave up 4 bases and J gave up 3 bases, with 16 bases separating them. CDR3 length equals 15 residues. The V gene's germline CDR1 is MNHEY and CDR2 SVGAGI. CDR3 nucleotides: TGTGCCAGCAGTTCGATCCCCGGACAATACTACGAGCAGTACTTC. Protein sequence: CASSSIPGQYYEQYF.

This clone appeared once. This sequence joins TRBV28 and TRBJ2-2, with D tentatively TRBD2 (5 bases). This CDR3 comprises 14 residues. Germline lookup yields CDR1 MDHEN and CDR2 SYDVKM. Trimming removed 1 base at V and 9 bases at J, with 12 bases between. The CDR3 reads CASSLYPGIRELFF. In nucleotides, the CDR3 is TGTGCCAGCAGTTTATATCCGGGGATTAGGGAGCTGTTTTTT.

This clone appeared once. This sequence joins TRBV4-1 and TRBJ1-4, with D perhaps matching TRBD1 (6 bases). V gave up 0 bases and J gave up 5 bases, with 13 bases separating them. CDR3 size: 16 residues. Germline V gene lookup returns CDR1 MGHRA and CDR2 YSYEKL. CDR3 region: CASSQEGGTWNEKLFF. CDR3 nucleotides: TGCGCCAGCAGCCAAGAAGGGGGGACATGGAATGAAAAACTGTTTTTT.

A single count supports this clone. This chain connects TRBV27 to TRBJ2-7; TRBD1 is a possible D gene (5 bases). Trimming took off 0 bases at V and 2 bases at J, with 8 bases between the two ends. The germline V gene has CDR1 MNHEY and CDR2 SMNVEV (reference sequence). CDR3 length: 14 amino acids. In DNA form, the CDR3 reads TGTGCCAGCAGTTTATCGATAGGGGCCTACGAGCAGTACTTC. It translates to CASSLSIGAYEQYF.

CDR3 protein: CASRMGGDRLGQPQHF. CDR3 coding DNA: TGTGCCAGTAGGATGGGGGGGGACAGGTTGGGTCAGCCCCAGCATTTT. The chain is built from TRBV19 and TRBJ1-5, with 8 bases fitting TRBD1. The CDR3 sequence is 16 residues long. The V gene's germline CDR1 is LNHDA and CDR2 SQIVND (reference sequence). With 6 bases clipped from V and 6 bases from J, the junction kept 13 bases outside the gene matches.

This CDR3 is CASSLTANNYGYTF. CDR3 sequence (DNA): TGCGCCAGCAGCTTGACAGCGAATAACTATGGCTACACCTTC. The V call is TRBV5-1, the J call TRBJ1-2; D unresolved. The CDR3 has 14 residues. Trimming cost V 1 base and J 1 base, with 8 bases left between them. Germline V lookup: CDR1 SGHRS, CDR2 YFSETQ.

This sequence joins TRBV4-3 and TRBJ1-1; D remains unclear. CDR1 is LGHNA, CDR2 YSLEER, per germline. The CDR3 has 19 amino acids. The V and J ends lost 4 bases and 1 base respectively, with 25 bases between them. CDR3 DNA sequence: TGCGCCAGCAGCCCACCTGGGCGGGTGACACCACCCCCGAACACTGAAGCTTTCTTT. Protein sequence: CASSPPGRVTPPPNTEAFF.

V and J are TRBV2 and TRBJ2-7; a possible D gene is TRBD1 (6 bases). V dropped 3 bases and J dropped 2 bases, with 8 bases sitting between them. Germline V gene lookup returns CDR1 SNHLY and CDR2 FYNNEI. CDR3 length: 13 residues. The DNA for the CDR3 is TGTGCCAGCAGTGACGGACAGACCTACGAGCAGTACTTC. Translation: CASSDGQTYEQYF.

The rearrangement uses TRBV5-6 and TRBJ1-6; D is unclear. CDR3 size: 16 residues. Per germline, CDR1 SGHDT and CDR2 YYEEEE. Trimming removed 0 bases at V and 1 base at J, with 8 bases between. CDR3 coding DNA: TGTGCCAGCAGCTTGGGCATTCGGTCCTATAATTCACCCCTCCACTTT. Its protein is CASSLGIRSYNSPLHF.

Details on this clone: Other DNA sequences in this sample translate to the same CDR3. The V and J genes are TRBV11-3 and TRBJ2-3; 8 nucleotides align to TRBD1. The germline V gene has CDR1 SGHNT and CDR2 YENEEA. Germline trimming cut 5 bases from V and 0 bases from J; bases unmatched to any gene: 4. This CDR3 is built from 15 residues. The CDR3 spells CASSLGQGSTDTQYF. The CDR3 DNA reads TGTGCCAGCAGCCTCGGACAGGGAAGCACAGATACGCAGTATTTT.

The V gene is TRBV7-9, the J gene TRBJ1-2; D gene uncertain. Germline V gene lookup returns CDR1 SEHNR and CDR2 FQNEAQ (reference sequence). CDR3 length: 15 amino acids. Trimming removed 0 bases from V and 5 bases from J, with 13 bases in between. Written as DNA, the CDR3 is TGTGCCAGCAGCTTAGCGCATATAGGAAATTATGGCTACACCTTC. This codes for CASSLAHIGNYGYTF.

The V gene is TRBV14, the J gene TRBJ1-2, with unresolved D. Germline V gives CDR1 SGHDN, CDR2 FVKESK. The CDR3 is made up of 15 amino acids. Trimming removed 1 base at V and 4 bases at J, with 13 bases between. CDR3 sequence: CASSQAVGSVYGYTF. CDR3 in DNA: TGTGCCAGCAGCCAAGCGGTTGGGTCGGTCTATGGCTACACCTTC.